This TCR beta chain originates from a study of CXCR3-negative and CXCR3-positive naive CD8 T cells. The wider study: Total TRB output reached about 130 million reads, about 1.5 +/- 0.3 million per library.

General study points: TCR interaction strength was inferred from TRB CDR3 physicochemistry, as CD5 matched across naive subsets. Relative to CXCR3-negative naive cells, CXCR3-positive naive cells had more hydrophobic TRB CDR3s. Similarly elevated diversity marked both naive subsets, with memory CD8+ cells showing far lower diversity.

The germline V gene encodes CDR1 SQVTM and CDR2 ANQGSEA. The CDR3 consists of 16 residues. With UMI labels, 5' RACE was used to prepare the TRB cDNA libraries. Reanalyzing the 5' RACE reads, TCRdb keeps one entry per CDR3 protein, without DNA. This sample's table has some 150,000 distinct CDR3 sequences. With respect to this clonotype: Its antigen is not known.

Naive cells were sorted as CD45RO-, CCR7+, CD27+ and CD95-. Sequencing was carried out using naive CXCR3+ CD8+ T cells from blood. Subset in this sample: CD45RO-CCR7+CD27+CD95- naive CD8+ T cells expressing CXCR3 (TNR3+). The J gene is TRBJ1-1, the V gene TRBV29-1; the TCRdb call, TRBD1, lacks DNA for checking. This sequence was found in a human donor in good health. Some clones in this sample may be carry-over from other donors' samples. CDR3 loop: CSVEDWGNRADTEAFF. The whole variable domain, filled in from reference TRBV29-1 and TRBJ1-1, reads SAVISQKPSRDICQRGTSLTIQCQVDSQVTMMFWYRQQPGQSLTLIATANQGSEATYESGFVIDKFPISRPNLTFSTLTVSNMSPEDSSIYLCSVEDWGNRADTEAFFGQGTRLTVV.